This T cell receptor beta chain emerged from a study of tumour-infiltrating T cells in Burkitt lymphoma (dated by TCRdb to about 2020). For the study in its entirety: When TCR repertoire data were correlated with clinical outcome, productive clonality turned out to predict both overall and progression-free survival, independent of established prognosticators, age at diagnosis among them.

Library generation was performed with the immunoSEQ multiplex PCR assay. The table comes from immuneACCESS by way of TCRdb, which keeps in-frame sequences with V and J called. Part of the clones is missing from these tables; in studies checked, under half for an unresolved V gene and the rest for unknown reasons. This sample comprises under 2,000 clones, 60% to 75% of them detected only once. The ten largest account for approximately 39% of the sample. This clone was observed a handful of times. The antigen this receptor binds is unknown. No qualities accompany the bases; no much larger clone lies one base away. The sample has other DNA sequences that encode this CDR3 too. Reading from cysteine to phenylalanine, the CDR3 counts 15 amino acids. The retained sequence is limited to the CDR3, 45 bases, with the frame set at the first base. Compared with germline, V lacks 0 bases and J lacks 5 bases; bases without a gene match: 6. From a lookup of the germline V gene (reference sequence), CDR1 and CDR2 are GTSNPN and SVGIG.

The sequence derives from a human donor with diffuse large B-cell lymphoma. The chain is assembled from TRBV30 and TRBJ2-3; TRBD2 aligns with 9 central bases. Material for sequencing was tumor tissue. This receptor carries the CDR3 CAWSVWRGGQDTQYF. The DNA sequence is given as TGTGCCTGGAGTGTCTGGCGGGGGGGCCAAGATACGCAGTATTTT.